These T cell receptor beta chains were read from a single sample in a study of spatial heterogeneity in lung cancer. TCRdb reanalysed the 5' RACE reads using MiXCR and keeps one entry per CDR3 protein. The data show about 90,000 distinct CDR3 sequences, with around 10% seen just once and 6.9% held by the top ten. The source material was PBMCs, sampled at surgery. These receptors all stem from a male donor with early-stage non-small cell lung cancer. CDR3s include the opening cysteine and the closing phenylalanine or tryptophan. A D gene is named only where the DNA matches it firmly. Some rows have no size entry. The others give once, few or many, or a class for an expanded clone.

cdr3_aa,cdr3_nt,d_call,v_call,j_call,clone_size
CASSPDGAGTEAFF,TGTGCCAGCAGCCCCGACGGGGCAGGCACTGAAGCTTTCTTT,.,TRBV7-2,TRBJ1-1,many
CASSLLLNTEAFF,TGTGCCAGCAGTTTATTATTAAACACTGAAGCTTTCTTT,.,TRBV27,TRBJ1-1,many
CSGQQGNTEAFF,TGCAGTGGCCAGCAGGGCAACACTGAAGCTTTCTTT,.,TRBV20-1,TRBJ1-1,.
CASSAQRTAFTYEQYF,TGTGCCAGCTCAGCCCAGCGGACAGCTTTTACCTACGAGCAGTACTTC,.,TRBV18,TRBJ2-7,few
CASSLKRVAGASGANVLTF,TGTGCCAGCAGCTTAAAGAGGGTAGCGGGGGCCTCTGGGGCCAACGTCCTGACTTTC,TRBD2,TRBV11-2,TRBJ2-6,.
CSAPDPGLGGTEAFF,TGCAGTGCTCCGGACCCAGGTCTGGGTGGCACTGAAGCTTTCTTT,.,TRBV20-1,TRBJ1-1,few
CASSDSKLCGGANYGYTF,TGTGCCAGCAGTGACTCGAAGCTTTGTGGCGGGGCTAACTATGGCTACACCTTC,.,TRBV6-4,TRBJ1-2,few
CASRRDNTEAFF,TGTGCCAGCAGAAGGGATAACACTGAAGCTTTCTTT,.,TRBV2,TRBJ1-1,.
CSATRATGETQYF,TGCAGTGCAACTCGGGCCACGGGGGAGACCCAGTACTTC,.,TRBV20-1,TRBJ2-5,few
CASSWGQLNYGYTF,TGTGCCAGTAGTTGGGGACAGCTTAACTATGGCTACACCTTC,TRBD1,TRBV19,TRBJ1-2,many
CSVEDAAAETQYF,TGCAGCGTTGAAGATGCGGCAGCAGAGACCCAGTACTTC,.,TRBV29-1,TRBJ2-5,many
CASSPPGQANVETQYF,TGTGCCAGCTCACCACCGGGACAGGCGAACGTGGAGACCCAGTACTTC,TRBD1,TRBV18,TRBJ2-5,many
CARLAGASTDTQYF,TGTGCCAGGCTAGCGGGAGCTAGCACAGATACGCAGTATTTT,TRBD2,TRBV6-2/TRBV6-3,TRBJ2-3,.
CAISAGPRTPSYEQYF,TGTGCCATCAGTGCGGGCCCGCGGACACCCTCCTACGAGCAGTACTTC,.,TRBV10-3,TRBJ2-7,few
CAISPGTGTYEQYF,TGTGCCATCAGCCCTGGGACTGGGACCTACGAGCAGTACTTC,.,TRBV10-3,TRBJ2-7,once
CSVAGGYGETQYF,TGCAGCGTGGCAGGGGGCTATGGAGAGACCCAGTACTTC,TRBD1,TRBV29-1,TRBJ2-5,few
CAWSGDVEAFF,TGTGCCTGGAGTGGGGACGTTGAAGCTTTCTTT,.,TRBV30,TRBJ1-1,many
CASSGTRPDTQYF,TGTGCCAGCAGCGGCACACGACCAGATACGCAGTATTTT,.,TRBV7-9,TRBJ2-3,.
CSAREWTSTDTQYF,TGCAGTGCTAGAGAGTGGACTAGCACAGATACGCAGTATTTT,.,TRBV20-1,TRBJ2-3,few
CASSADGGPNTGELFF,TGTGCCAGCAGCGCCGACGGGGGCCCAAACACCGGGGAGCTGTTTTTT,.,TRBV7-2,TRBJ2-2,few
CATSDQVQETQYF,TGTGCCACCAGTGACCAGGTCCAAGAGACCCAGTACTTC,.,TRBV24-1,TRBJ2-5,.
CSVETPAETQYF,TGCAGCGTTGAGACCCCTGCAGAGACCCAGTACTTC,.,TRBV29-1,TRBJ2-5,.
CASSERWSSGANVLTF,TGTGCCAGCAGTGAACGGTGGAGCTCTGGGGCCAACGTCCTGACTTTC,.,TRBV2,TRBJ2-6,few
CASSLKGPPYEQYF,TGCGCCAGCAGCTTAAAAGGGCCCCCTTACGAGCAGTACTTC,.,TRBV5-1,TRBJ2-7,many